Listed below are T cell receptor beta chains from one sample, sequenced in a study of PD-1 blockade in mismatch repair-deficient tumors. Sequencing was performed with immunoSEQ multiplex PCR; in TCRdb, only in-frame clones are kept and a portion is missing. The data show some 110,000 clones, about 80% seen once. The sequences come from peripheral blood, collected about 13 months after starting pembrolizumab. The source is an adult with mismatch repair-deficient cancer. CDR3s include the opening cysteine and the closing phenylalanine or tryptophan. D genes are given only for firm matches. Clone size is not always given. Where it is, it says once, few, many or a class for expanded clones.

j_call | clone_size | v_call | d_call | cdr3_nt | cdr3_aa
TRBJ1-1 | - | TRBV29-1 | - | TGCAGCGTTGATCAACGGCCTCAAGCTCCTGAAGCTTTCTTT | CSVDQRPQAPEAFF
TRBJ2-3 | - | TRBV15 | TRBD2 | TGTGCCACCAGCTTGACTAGCGGGAGTGATACGCAGTATTTT | CATSLTSGSDTQYF
TRBJ2-4 | - | TRBV7-3 | TRBD2 | TGTGCCAGCAGCTTAGGCGGGAGAAACATTCAGTACTTC | CASSLGGRNIQYF
TRBJ2-7 | - | TRBV5-1 | TRBD2 | TGCGCCAGCAGCTGGACCGCGGGGGGCGAGCAGTACTTC | CASSWTAGGEQYF
TRBJ1-1 | once | TRBV9 | TRBD1 | TGTGCCAGCAGCCCCCGGGACAGGGGGTTTACTGAAGCTTTCTTT | CASSPRDRGFTEAFF
TRBJ2-1 | - | TRBV27 | TRBD2 | TGTGCCAGCAGTTTATATGTGACTAGCGGGGACAATGAGCAGTTCTTC | CASSLYVTSGDNEQFF
TRBJ1-1 | - | TRBV5-1 | - | TGCGCCAGCAGCTTGGGGCAGGACCGGTACACTGAAGCTTTCTTT | CASSLGQDRYTEAFF
TRBJ2-7 | - | TRBV7-6 | TRBD1 | TGTGCCAGCAGCTATGGGGACAGCCTCTTCGAGCAGTACTTC | CASSYGDSLFEQYF
TRBJ2-1 | - | TRBV13 | TRBD2 | TGTGCCAGCAGTAACGAAGGGACTAGCGAATACAATGAGCAGTTCTTC | CASSNEGTSEYNEQFF
TRBJ1-5 | - | TRBV27 | - | TGTGCCAGCAGGCCCAGAATATACAATCAGCCCCAGCATTTT | CASRPRIYNQPQHF
TRBJ1-5 | once | TRBV6-6 | - | TGTGCCAGCAGTTACTCGGCAGGCAATCAGCCCCAGCATTTT | CASSYSAGNQPQHF
TRBJ2-2 | - | TRBV14 | - | TGTGCCAGCAGCCTTAAGAGCGGGGAGCTGTTTTTT | CASSLKSGELFF
TRBJ2-5 | - | TRBV6-5 | TRBD1 | TGTGCCAGCACTGATACAGGGGGCGGGCGGGAGACCCAGTACTTC | CASTDTGGGRETQYF
TRBJ2-1 | few | TRBV9 | - | TGTGCCAGCAGCGTAGGCGGACAAGGGCTCGGTGAGCAGTTCTTC | CASSVGGQGLGEQFF
TRBJ1-5 | - | TRBV4-3 | - | TGCGCCAGCAGCCAGGCGACGAATCAGCCCCAGCATTTT | CASSQATNQPQHF
TRBJ1-1 | - | TRBV19 | - | TGTGCCAGTAGTATATCCCTCGACAGCCCCACTGAAGCTTTCTTT | CASSISLDSPTEAFF
TRBJ2-1 | - | TRBV11-1 | TRBD2 | TGTGCCAGCAGCTTAGGGTCGGGAGGGGGCAATGAGCAGTTCTTC | CASSLGSGGGNEQFF
TRBJ2-3 | - | TRBV5-5 | - | TGTGCCAGCAGCTTGTTGGGGGAGTTCACAGATACGCAGTATTTT | CASSLLGEFTDTQYF
TRBJ2-3 | - | TRBV19 | TRBD1 | TGTGCCAGTAGTGCACCCCGACAGGGGGCCACAGATACGCAGTATTTT | CASSAPRQGATDTQYF
TRBJ2-1 | - | TRBV5-6 | - | TGTGCCAGCAGCTTCAGCGCCTCAAACAATGAGCAGTTCTTC | CASSFSASNNEQFF
TRBJ2-7 | few | TRBV25-1 | TRBD2 | TGTGCCAGCGGGACTAGGGGGGTTGACGAGCAGTACTTC | CASGTRGVDEQYF
TRBJ2-3 | - | TRBV4-2 | - | TGTGCCAGCAGCCGGCGCGGGTACGGAACAGATACGCAGTATTTT | CASSRRGYGTDTQYF